Each of the 11 T cell receptor beta chains below was sequenced from the same sample in a study of blood T cells in healthy people across ages. The authors ran a second PCR of about 6 to 11 cycles using a sample-barcoded 5' primer and a J-beta primer mix. TCRdb reprocessed the 5' RACE reads with MiXCR, giving one entry per CDR3 protein. The data contain almost 550,000 distinct CDR3 sequences, less than 25% of them seen just once; the ten biggest clones take up around 10%. This sample also belongs to another study, concerning T cells of mothers and their children.

Sequencing used blood. These receptors came from a boy aged 5-17 years in good health.

The rearrangement joins TRBV29-1 to TRBJ1-2, with 7 bases aligning to TRBD1. CDR1 is SQVTM, CDR2 ANQGSEA, per germline. This CDR3 has 13 residues. J lost 4 bases, V lost 2 bases, and 4 bases had no gene match. CDR3 sequence (DNA): TGCAGCGTTGAACGAGGGGGCAGCTATGGCTACACCTTC. It is translated as CSVERGGSYGYTF.

This clonotype was recorded at least ten times. V usage is TRBV6-5 and J usage is TRBJ2-3, with D possibly being TRBD1 (5 bases). Germline lookup yields CDR1 MNHEY and CDR2 SVGAGI. V lost 6 bases, J lost 5 bases, and 21 bases lay in between. This CDR3 is 16 amino acids long. The CDR3 DNA reads as TGTGCCAGCAGCCCAGTCGGGCAGGGAAGCGTAGATACGCAGTATTTT. Amino acids: CASSPVGQGSVDTQYF.

As for this clonotype: One end of the junction varies from germline; a read error may be responsible. This rearrangement joins TRBV7-2 to TRBJ2-2; D is tentatively TRBD1 or TRBD2 (5 bases each). Germline V gives CDR1 SGHTA, CDR2 FQGNSA. The CDR3 totals 14 residues. CDR3 in amino acids: CASSLFEGTGQLFF. The CDR3 DNA is TGTGCCAGCAGCTTATTTGAAGGGACCGGGCAGCTGTTTTTT. The full variable domain, completed using reference TRBV7-2 and TRBJ2-2, is GAGVSQSPSNKVTEKGKDVELRCDPISGHTALYWYRQSLGQGLEFLIYFQGNSAPDKSGLPSDRFSAERTGGSVSTLTIQRTQQEDSAVYLCASSLFEGTGQLFFGEGSRLTVL.

The V gene is TRBV5-1, the J gene TRBJ1-1; possibly TRBD1 for D (5 bases). Per the germline V gene, CDR1 is SGHRS and CDR2 is YFSETQ. Trimming pared 7 bases from V and 7 bases from J, leaving 11 bases between. The CDR3 is 11 amino acids. Here the CDR3 reads CASLVGGEAFF. CDR3 in DNA: TGCGCCAGCCTGGTGGGGGGTGAAGCTTTCTTT. The complete variable domain, with remaining parts taken from reference TRBV5-1 and TRBJ1-1, reads KAGVTQTPRYLIKTRGQQVTLSCSPISGHRSVSWYQQTPGQGLQFLFEYFSETQRNKGNFPGRFSGRQFSNSRSEMNVSTLELGDSALYLCASLVGGEAFFGQGTRLTVV.

The rearrangement uses TRBV7-3 and TRBJ2-2, with D possibly matching TRBD1 (6 bases). CDR3 length equals 18 residues. Germline assignment: CDR1 SGHTA and CDR2 FQGTGA. The V gene lost 7 bases and the J gene lost 0 bases, with 21 bases spanning the gap. This CDR3 is CASKPVGTPFANTGELFF. CDR3 bases: TGTGCCAGCAAACCAGTGGGGACACCGTTCGCGAACACCGGGGAGCTGTTTTTT.

This clonotype has only a few counts. The CDR3 loop is CSASGRDRVQETQYF. CDR3 coding DNA: TGCAGTGCTAGTGGCCGGGACAGGGTTCAAGAGACCCAGTACTTC. The V and J genes are TRBV20-1 and TRBJ2-1, with 9 bases that match TRBD1. Judging by the DNA end, TRBJ2-5 fits better; the J call may be wrong. In germline, CDR1 is DFQATT, CDR2 SNEGSKA (reference sequence). CDR3 length equals 15 residues.

Only a few counts were recorded for this clonotype. This rearrangement joins TRBV7-2 to TRBJ2-5; D possibly uses TRBD1 or TRBD2 (5 bases each). The germline V gene has CDR1 SGHTA and CDR2 FQGNSA. Trimming stripped 5 bases from V and 4 bases from J, with 17 bases between. This CDR3 has 15 residues. CDR3 in amino acids: CASSPTGLALETQYF. CDR3 nucleotide sequence: TGTGCCAGCAGCCCTACGGGGCTAGCTCTAGAGACCCAGTACTTC.

The chain carries TRBV7-2 and TRBJ2-1, with TRBD2 identical over 12 bases. The CDR3 spans 15 residues. CDR1 and CDR2 (germline): SGHTA, FQGNSA. The V and J ends lost 5 bases and 13 bases, in that order; junction bases with no gene match: 12. CDR3 residues: CASSILAGGRETQFF. The DNA of the CDR3 is TGTGCCAGCAGCATACTAGCGGGAGGCCGAGAGACCCAGTTCTTC.

As for this clonotype: The junction departs from germline at one end; a sequencing error may be responsible. The chain employs TRBV20-1 and TRBJ2-2; tentative D call: TRBD2 (6 bases). The CDR3 runs to 14 residues. CDR1 is DFQATT and CDR2 is SNEGSKA in the germline V gene (reference sequence). The DNA of the CDR3 is TGCAGTGCTAGTAGCGGCGGTCGGACCGGGGACCTGTTTTTT. This gives the protein CSASSGGRTGDLFF.

This clonotype was detected only a few times. The chain recombines TRBV29-1 with TRBJ1-3; perhaps TRBD1 as D (6 bases). Trimming pared 5 bases from V and 0 bases from J, leaving 17 bases between. Germline-derived CDR1 and CDR2 are SQVTM and ANQGSEA. The length of the CDR3 is 16 residues. For the CDR3, the DNA is TGCAGCGTTCATAATGGGACACCTTACTCTGGAAACACCATATATTTT. Its protein product is CSVHNGTPYSGNTIYF.

The chain joins TRBV16 to TRBJ1-4; D call uncertain. Trimming took off 4 bases at V and 8 bases at J, with 11 bases between the two ends. Germline V gives CDR1 KGHSY, CDR2 FQNENV. The CDR3 runs 13 residues. CDR3 amino acids: CASSPGGEEKLFF. The CDR3 bases are TGTGCCAGCAGCCCGGGAGGAGAAGAAAAACTGTTTTTT.